Below, one T cell receptor (beta chain) is given with its context. No antigen is known for it. Base qualities are not provided; no much larger clone lies one nucleotide away. For the CD8 naive samples, CD45RO-negative cells were positively selected for CCR7, yielding a CD45RA+CCR7+ population from which TemRA cells were excluded. Donors were healthy HIV-negative adults with no recently reported acute infections or vaccinations. Only Caucasian adults living in Nashville, Tennessee, USA were represented among the donors. Blood was collected by leukapheresis, and PBMCs were isolated by Ficoll-Histopaque density gradient centrifugation and then cryopreserved in liquid nitrogen vapor phase. Purity and quantity of every magnetically sorted T cell population were checked by analytical flow cytometry. From each sorted fraction, genomic DNA was isolated and quantified by UV absorbance on a Nanodrop 2000c.

This sample is drawn from a study of shared clonotypes between healthy human individuals (dated by TCRdb to about 2020). As for the study more broadly: The cohort included three men and a couple of women between 18 and 49 years of age. For each donor, CD4 naive and CD4 memory were each given three plates, CD8 naive was given two plates, and CD8 memory was given one plate. To estimate repertoire size and how much clonotypes are shared between individuals, the study performed deep sequencing of blood TCR repertoires from 4 to 6 healthy adults. To increase sequencing depth and limit assay-specific biases, different laboratories used diverse techniques to prepare libraries and sequence TCR repertoires. Leukapheresis yielded between about 0.94 and 9.5 billion PBMCs per donor. Results the study describes overall, beyond this receptor: Based on pairwise subsampling, the degree of clonotype sharing among donors was expected to be affected by sequencing depth. About 5% of naive CD4, 3% to 4% of naive CD8, roughly 2.4% of memory CD4, and 0.4% of memory CD8 clonotypes were shared across several donors. Naive subsets generally had larger estimated clonotype richness than memory subsets did. Higher generation probabilities were observed for clonotypes shared by all four sorted-subset donors than for non-shared clonotypes. Only blood was sampled, and tissue TCR repertoires likely differ from those in blood. The genetic and exposure-history diversity represented was limited by the small number of donors. Rarefaction of sorted-subset datasets indicated incomplete sequencing despite the large sequencing depth.

The trim is 4 bases for V and 7 bases for J, with a gap of 8 bases between the germline ends. The CDR3, from cysteine to phenylalanine, totals 12 residues. The CDR3 DNA has 36 bases and is translated from base 1. CDR1 and CDR2, looked up from the germline V gene (reference sequence), are SEHNR and FQNEAQ. Using the deep immunoSEQ assay, TCR CDR3 regions were amplified from genomic DNA by multiplex PCR. For each cell subset, the extracted genomic DNA was distributed evenly across all wells of several immunoSEQ 96-well plates, and each plate served as one replicate. For sorted subsets, 150 to 200 ng genomic DNA, equal to 25,000 to 35,000 T cell genomes, was loaded into each replicate PCR. Purified libraries were measured with a Qubit 3.0 fluorometer, size-checked on a Bioanalyzer 2100, and measured again with the KAPA Library Quantification kit. A separate single-read 150-cycle Illumina NextSeq 550 flow cell was used to sequence each immunoSEQ 96-well plate. Under the source paper's analysis protocol: Because only junctional sequences without quality scores were contained in the immunoSEQ output, filtering matching that applied to full-length reads could not be performed. To assign V/J genes and CDR3, sequences were annotated using PyIR, a Python wrapper for IgBLAST v1.9, with IMGT germline references. Any read was removed if the V/J assignment was weak (E-value above 1e-6), the CDR3 was missing, or the read contained stop codons, out-of-frame junctions, or ambiguous translated residues. V3J clonotypes were defined as sequences sharing an identical inferred V gene, J gene, and CDR3 amino acid sequence. The percentage overlap between two repertoires was calculated by dividing the number of shared unique clonotypes by the size of the smaller repertoire. RTK rarefaction, the Chao1 estimator, and Recon v2.1 estimates of unobserved clonotypes were used to assess repertoire richness. Generation probabilities for all TCRbeta clonotypes obtained by the gDNA method from a handful of donors were computed using OLGA. Not all clones reach the TCRdb copy of this immuneACCESS table, which keeps in-frame sequences only. Checked studies attribute under half of the gap to unresolved V genes and leave the rest unexplained. V and J calls and clone size are copied from that table; D and trimming were computed from the DNA. Within this sample are around 620,000 clones, with 85% to 95% of them counted one time only. About 0.11% of the sample comes from the top ten.

Here the chain combines TRBV7-9 and TRBJ2-1, with the D gene too uncertain to name. Material: naive CD8+ T cells sorted from blood. In the paper's terms, the cell subset or site label means: CD45RA+CCR7+. The sequence was collected from a woman in her 30s in good health. The CDR3 loop reads CASSSMSNEQFF. The DNA reads as follows: TGTGCCAGCAGCTCTATGTCAAATGAGCAGTTCTTC. Supplemented by the reference TRBV7-9 and TRBJ2-1 proteins around the CDR3, the complete variable domain is DTGVSQNPRHKITKRGQNVTFRCDPISEHNRLYWYRQTLGQGPEFLTYFQNEAQLEKSRLLSDRFSAERPKGSFSTLEIQRTEQGDSAMYLCASSSMSNEQFFGPGTRLTVL.